The TCR beta chain under discussion was sequenced for a study of T cells expressing NK-cell markers. CDR1 and CDR2 (germline): MNHNS, SASEGT. The length of the CDR3 is 16 residues. TCRdb re-called the 5' RACE reads, yielding one record per CDR3 amino acid sequence without DNA. Its table lists almost 450,000 distinct CDR3 sequences. The genes are TRBV6-1 and TRBJ2-7; TCRdb reports TRBD2, a call that lacks DNA to check it against. The sequenced material came from blood T cells: a sorted CD56 or NKG2C T cell subset, CD4+ or CD8+ T cells, or bulk PBMC T cells (not recorded which). The TCR sequence derives from a woman aged 18-70 years in good health. Here the CDR3 reads CGSSEAWTSGPYEQYF.